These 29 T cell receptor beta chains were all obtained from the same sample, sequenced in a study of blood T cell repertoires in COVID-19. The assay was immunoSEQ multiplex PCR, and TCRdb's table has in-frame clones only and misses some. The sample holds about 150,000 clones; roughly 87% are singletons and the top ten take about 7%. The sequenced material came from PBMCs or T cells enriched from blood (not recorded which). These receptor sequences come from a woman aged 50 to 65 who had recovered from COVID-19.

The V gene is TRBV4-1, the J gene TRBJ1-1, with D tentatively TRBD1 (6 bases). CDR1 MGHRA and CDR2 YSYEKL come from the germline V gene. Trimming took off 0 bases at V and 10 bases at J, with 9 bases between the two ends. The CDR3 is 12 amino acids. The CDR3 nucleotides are TGCGCCAGCAGCCAAGATAGGGGGGGAGCTTTCTTT. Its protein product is CASSQDRGGAFF.

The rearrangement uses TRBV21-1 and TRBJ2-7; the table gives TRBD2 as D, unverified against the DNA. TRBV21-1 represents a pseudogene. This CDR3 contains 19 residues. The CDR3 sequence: CASRKRSGLAGVGGDEQYF. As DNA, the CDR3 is TGTGCCAGCAGGAAAAGGTCGGGACTAGCGGGAGTAGGGGGTGACGAGCAGTACTTC.

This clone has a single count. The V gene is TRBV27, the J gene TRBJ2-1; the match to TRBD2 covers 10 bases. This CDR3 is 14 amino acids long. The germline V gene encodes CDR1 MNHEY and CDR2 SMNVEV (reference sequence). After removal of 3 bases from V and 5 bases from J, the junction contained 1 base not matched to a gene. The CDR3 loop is CASSFSGRHNEQFF. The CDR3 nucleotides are TGTGCCAGCAGTTTTAGCGGGAGGCACAATGAGCAGTTCTTC.

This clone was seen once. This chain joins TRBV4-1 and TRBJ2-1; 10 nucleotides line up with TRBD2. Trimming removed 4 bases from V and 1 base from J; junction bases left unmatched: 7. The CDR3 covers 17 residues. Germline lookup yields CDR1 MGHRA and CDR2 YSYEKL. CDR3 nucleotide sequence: TGCGCCAGCAGCCGTCTAGCGGGAGTTCGATCCTACAATGAGCAGTTCTTC. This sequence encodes CASSRLAGVRSYNEQFF.

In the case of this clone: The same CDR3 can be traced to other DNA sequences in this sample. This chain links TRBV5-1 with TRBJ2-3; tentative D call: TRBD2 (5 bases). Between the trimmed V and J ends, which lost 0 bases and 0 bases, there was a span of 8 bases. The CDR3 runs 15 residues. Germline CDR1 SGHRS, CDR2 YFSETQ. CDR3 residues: CASSLAGGSTDTQYF. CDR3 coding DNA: TGCGCCAGCAGCTTGGCCGGCGGGAGCACAGATACGCAGTATTTT.

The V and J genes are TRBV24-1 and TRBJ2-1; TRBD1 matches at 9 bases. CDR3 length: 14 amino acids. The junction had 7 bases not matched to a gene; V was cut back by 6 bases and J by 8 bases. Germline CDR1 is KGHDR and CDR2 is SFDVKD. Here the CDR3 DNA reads TGTGCCACCAGTAAACAGGGGGCCGGATATGAGCAGTTCTTC. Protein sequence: CATSKQGAGYEQFF.

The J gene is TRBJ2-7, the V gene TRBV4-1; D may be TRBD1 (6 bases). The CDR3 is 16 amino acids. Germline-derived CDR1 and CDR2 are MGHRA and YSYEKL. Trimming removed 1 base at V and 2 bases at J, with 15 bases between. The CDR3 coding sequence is TGCGCCAGCAGCCAAGGCCCCCCCCAGGGGCCCTACGAGCAGTACTTC. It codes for CASSQGPPQGPYEQYF.

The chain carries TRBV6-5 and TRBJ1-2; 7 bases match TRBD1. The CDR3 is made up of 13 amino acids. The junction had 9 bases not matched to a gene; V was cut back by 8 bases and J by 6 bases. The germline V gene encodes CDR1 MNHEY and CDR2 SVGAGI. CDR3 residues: CASRTTGADGYTF. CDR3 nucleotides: TGTGCCAGCCGAACCACAGGGGCGGATGGCTACACCTTC.

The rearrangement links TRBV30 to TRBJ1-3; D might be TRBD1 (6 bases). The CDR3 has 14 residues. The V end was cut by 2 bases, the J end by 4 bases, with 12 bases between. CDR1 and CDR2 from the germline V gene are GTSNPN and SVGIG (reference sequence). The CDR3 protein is CAWSPGARGNTIYF. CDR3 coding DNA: TGTGCCTGGAGTCCAGGGGCGCGCGGAAACACCATATATTTT.

CDR3 nucleotide sequence: TGTGCCAGCAGCGCCTCAGGGACCCAGTACTTC. It translates to CASSASGTQYF. J is TRBJ2-5 and V is TRBV11-2; D remains ambiguous. This CDR3 contains 11 residues. V was shortened by 5 bases and J by 7 bases, with 8 bases between the two germline ends. Germline V lookup: CDR1 SGHAT, CDR2 FQNNGV.

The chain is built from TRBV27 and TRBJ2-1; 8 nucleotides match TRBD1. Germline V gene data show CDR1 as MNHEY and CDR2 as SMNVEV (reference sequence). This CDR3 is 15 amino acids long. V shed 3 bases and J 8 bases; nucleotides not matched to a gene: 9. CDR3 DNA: TGTGCCAGCAGTTTTTCCTGGACAGGGAAGGATGAGCAGTTCTTC. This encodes CASSFSWTGKDEQFF.

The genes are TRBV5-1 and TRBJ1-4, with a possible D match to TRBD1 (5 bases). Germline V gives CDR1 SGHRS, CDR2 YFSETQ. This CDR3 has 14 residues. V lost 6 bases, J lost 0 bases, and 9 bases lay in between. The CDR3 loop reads CASTRDSTNEKLFF. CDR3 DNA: TGCGCCAGCACCCGGGACTCAACTAATGAAAAACTGTTTTTT.

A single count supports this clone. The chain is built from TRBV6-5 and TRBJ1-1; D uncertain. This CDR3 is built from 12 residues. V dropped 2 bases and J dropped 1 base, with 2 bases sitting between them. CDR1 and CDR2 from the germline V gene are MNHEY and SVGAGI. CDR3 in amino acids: CASSYQNTEAFF. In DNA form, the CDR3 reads TGTGCCAGCAGTTACCAGAACACTGAAGCTTTCTTT.

DNA of the CDR3: TGCGCCAGCAGCCAATACGGGTCTGGAAACACCATATATTTT. Its protein is CASSQYGSGNTIYF. This sequence joins TRBV5-1 and TRBJ1-3; D remains ambiguous. This CDR3 has 14 residues. Germline CDR1 reads SGHRS; CDR2 reads YFSETQ. V was trimmed by 4 bases and J by 1 base, leaving 9 bases between them.

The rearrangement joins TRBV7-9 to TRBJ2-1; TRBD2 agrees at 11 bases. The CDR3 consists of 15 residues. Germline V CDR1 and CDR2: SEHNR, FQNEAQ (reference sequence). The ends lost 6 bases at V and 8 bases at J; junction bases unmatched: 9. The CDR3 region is CASSYIAGGPDEQFF. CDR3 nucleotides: TGTGCCAGCAGTTACATAGCGGGAGGGCCAGATGAGCAGTTCTTC. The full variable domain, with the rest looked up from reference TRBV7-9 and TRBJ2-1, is DTGVSQNPRHKITKRGQNVTFRCDPISEHNRLYWYRQTLGQGPEFLTYFQNEAQLEKSRLLSDRFSAERPKGSFSTLEIQRTEQGDSAMYLCASSYIAGGPDEQFFGPGTRLTVL.

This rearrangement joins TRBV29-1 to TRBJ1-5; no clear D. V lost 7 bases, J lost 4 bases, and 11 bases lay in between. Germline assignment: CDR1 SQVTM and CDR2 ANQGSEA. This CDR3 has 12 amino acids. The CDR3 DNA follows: TGCAGCGCCTCGGAACAGAATCAGCCCCAGCATTTT. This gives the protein CSASEQNQPQHF.

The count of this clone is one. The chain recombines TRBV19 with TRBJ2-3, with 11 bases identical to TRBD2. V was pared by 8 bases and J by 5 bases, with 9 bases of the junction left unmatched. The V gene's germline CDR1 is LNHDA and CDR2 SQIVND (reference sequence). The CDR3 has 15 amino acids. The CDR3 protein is CASRSVAGGRDTQYF. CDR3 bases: TGTGCCAGTCGCTCGGTAGCGGGAGGGCGAGATACGCAGTATTTT.

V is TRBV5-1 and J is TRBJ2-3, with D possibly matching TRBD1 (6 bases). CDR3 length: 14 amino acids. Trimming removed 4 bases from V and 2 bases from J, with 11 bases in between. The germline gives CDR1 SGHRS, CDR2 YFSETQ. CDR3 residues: CASSPWGPTDTQYF. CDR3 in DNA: TGCGCCAGCAGCCCCTGGGGGCCCACAGATACGCAGTATTTT.

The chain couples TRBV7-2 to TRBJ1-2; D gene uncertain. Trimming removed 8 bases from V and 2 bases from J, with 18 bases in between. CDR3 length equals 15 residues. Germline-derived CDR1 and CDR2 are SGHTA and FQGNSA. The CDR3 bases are TGTGCCAGCGGCCTAGCTTACGTACGGAACTATGGCTACACCTTC. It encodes CASGLAYVRNYGYTF.

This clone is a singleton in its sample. This chain's CDR3 is CASSLGVSNTGELFF. The CDR3 nucleotides read TGTGCCAGCAGCCTCGGAGTGTCGAACACCGGGGAGCTGTTTTTT. The rearrangement joins TRBV3-1 (or the pseudogene TRBV3-2) to TRBJ2-2, with unresolved D. Trimming left V 4 bases short and J 0 bases short, with 9 bases between. CDR3 length: 15 amino acids. Germline CDR1 and CDR2: LGHDT and YNNKEL (reference sequence).

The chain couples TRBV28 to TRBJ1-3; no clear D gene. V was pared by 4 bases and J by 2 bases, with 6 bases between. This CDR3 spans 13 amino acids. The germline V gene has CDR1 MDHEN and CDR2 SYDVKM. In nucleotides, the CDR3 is TGTGCCAGCAGTTCCCGTGCTGGAAACACCATATATTTT. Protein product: CASSSRAGNTIYF. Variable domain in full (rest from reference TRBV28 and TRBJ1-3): DVKVTQSSRYLVKRTGEKVFLECVQDMDHENMFWYRQDPGLGLRLIYFSYDVKMKEKGDIPEGYSVSREKKERFSLILESASTNQTSMYLCASSSRAGNTIYFGEGSWLTVV.

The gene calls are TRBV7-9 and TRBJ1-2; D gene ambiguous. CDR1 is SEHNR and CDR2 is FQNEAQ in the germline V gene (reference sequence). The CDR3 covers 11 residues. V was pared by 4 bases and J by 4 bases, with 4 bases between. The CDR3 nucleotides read TGTGCCAGCAGCTCCAGCTATGGCTACACCTTC. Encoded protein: CASSSSYGYTF.

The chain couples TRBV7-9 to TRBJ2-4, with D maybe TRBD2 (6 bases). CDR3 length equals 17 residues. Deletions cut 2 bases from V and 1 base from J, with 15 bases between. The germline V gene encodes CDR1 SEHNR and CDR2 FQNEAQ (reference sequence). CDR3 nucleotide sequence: TGTGCCAGCAGCTTATCCGCTTCAGGGAGGGCCAAAAACATTCAGTACTTC. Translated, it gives CASSLSASGRAKNIQYF. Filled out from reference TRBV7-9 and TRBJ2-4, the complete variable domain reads DTGVSQNPRHKITKRGQNVTFRCDPISEHNRLYWYRQTLGQGPEFLTYFQNEAQLEKSRLLSDRFSAERPKGSFSTLEIQRTEQGDSAMYLCASSLSASGRAKNIQYFGAGTRLSVL.

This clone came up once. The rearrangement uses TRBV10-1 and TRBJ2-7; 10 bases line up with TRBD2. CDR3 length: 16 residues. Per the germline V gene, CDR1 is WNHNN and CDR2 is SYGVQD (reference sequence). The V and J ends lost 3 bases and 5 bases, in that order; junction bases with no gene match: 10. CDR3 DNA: TGCGCCAGCAGTGACGAACCACTAGCGGGAACCGACGAGCAGTACTTC. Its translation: CASSDEPLAGTDEQYF.

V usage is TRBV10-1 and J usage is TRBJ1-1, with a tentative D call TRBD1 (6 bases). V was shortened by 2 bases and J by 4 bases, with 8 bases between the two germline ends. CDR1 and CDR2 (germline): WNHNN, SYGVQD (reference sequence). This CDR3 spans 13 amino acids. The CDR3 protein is CASSEIQGTEAFF. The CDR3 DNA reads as TGCGCCAGCAGTGAGATACAGGGCACTGAAGCTTTCTTT.

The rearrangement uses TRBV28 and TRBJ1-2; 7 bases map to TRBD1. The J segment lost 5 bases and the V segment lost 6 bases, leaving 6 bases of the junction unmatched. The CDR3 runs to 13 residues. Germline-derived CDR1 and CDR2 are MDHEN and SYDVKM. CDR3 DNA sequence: TGTGCCAGCAGAATCATACAGGGGTATGGCTACACCTTC. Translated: CASRIIQGYGYTF.

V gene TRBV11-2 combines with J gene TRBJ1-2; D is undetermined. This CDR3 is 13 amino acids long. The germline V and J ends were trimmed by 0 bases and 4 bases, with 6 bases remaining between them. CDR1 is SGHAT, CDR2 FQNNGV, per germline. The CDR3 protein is CASSLEGSYGYTF. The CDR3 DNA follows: TGTGCCAGCAGCTTAGAGGGCAGCTATGGCTACACCTTC. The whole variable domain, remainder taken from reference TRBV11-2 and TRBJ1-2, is EAGVAQSPRYKIIEKRQSVAFWCNPISGHATLYWYQQILGQGPKLLIQFQNNGVVDDSQLPKDRFSAERLKGVDSTLKIQPAKLEDSAVYLCASSLEGSYGYTFGSGTRLTVV.

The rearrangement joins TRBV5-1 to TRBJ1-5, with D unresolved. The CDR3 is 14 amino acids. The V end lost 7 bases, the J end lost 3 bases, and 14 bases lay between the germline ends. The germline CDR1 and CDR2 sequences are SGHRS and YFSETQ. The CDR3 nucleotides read TGCGCCAGCTCGGGAGGGTCTTCCAATCAGCCCCAGCATTTT. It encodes CASSGGSSNQPQHF.

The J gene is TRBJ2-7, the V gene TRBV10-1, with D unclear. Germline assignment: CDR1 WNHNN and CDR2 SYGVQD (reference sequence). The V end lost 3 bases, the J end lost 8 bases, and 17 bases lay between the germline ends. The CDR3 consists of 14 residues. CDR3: CASSEGRQTIKQYF. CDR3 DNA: TGCGCCAGCAGTGAAGGTCGACAAACAATTAAGCAGTACTTC.